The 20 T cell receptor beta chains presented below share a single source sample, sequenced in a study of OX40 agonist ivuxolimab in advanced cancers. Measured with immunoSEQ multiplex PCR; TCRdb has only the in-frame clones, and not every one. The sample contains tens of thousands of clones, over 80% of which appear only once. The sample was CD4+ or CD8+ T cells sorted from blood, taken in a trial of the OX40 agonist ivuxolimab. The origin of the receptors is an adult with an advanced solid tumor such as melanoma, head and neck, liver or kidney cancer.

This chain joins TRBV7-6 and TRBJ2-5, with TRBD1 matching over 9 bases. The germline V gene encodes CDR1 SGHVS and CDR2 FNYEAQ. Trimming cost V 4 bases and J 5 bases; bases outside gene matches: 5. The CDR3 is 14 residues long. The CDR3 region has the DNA TGTGCCAGCAGCTCGAGACAGGGGGGTGAGACCCAGTACTTC. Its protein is CASSSRQGGETQYF.

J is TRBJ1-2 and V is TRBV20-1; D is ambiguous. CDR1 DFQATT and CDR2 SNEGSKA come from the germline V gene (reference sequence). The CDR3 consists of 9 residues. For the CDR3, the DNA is TGCGGATTCGAGGCAGGCTACACCTTC. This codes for CGFEAGYTF.

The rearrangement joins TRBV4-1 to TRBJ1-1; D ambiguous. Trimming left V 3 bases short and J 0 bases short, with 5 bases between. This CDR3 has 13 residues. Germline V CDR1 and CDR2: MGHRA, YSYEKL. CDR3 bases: TGCGCCAGCAGCCACCCCCTGAACACTGAAGCTTTCTTT. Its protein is CASSHPLNTEAFF.

The CDR3 DNA is TGCGCCAGCAGCTTGGGGGGACAGAGAACCGGGGAGCTGTTTTTT. It yields the protein CASSLGGQRTGELFF. The chain recombines TRBV5-1 with TRBJ2-2, with 7 bases identical to TRBD1. CDR3 length: 15 amino acids. CDR1 and CDR2 (germline): SGHRS, YFSETQ. V shed 0 bases, J shed 5 bases, and the junction held 4 bases outside the gene matches.

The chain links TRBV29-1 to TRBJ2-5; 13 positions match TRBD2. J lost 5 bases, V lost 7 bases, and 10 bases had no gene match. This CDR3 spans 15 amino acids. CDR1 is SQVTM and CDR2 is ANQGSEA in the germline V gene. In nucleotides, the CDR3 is TGCAGCGCCGAAACTAGCGGGAGGGCCGGGGAGACCCAGTACTTC. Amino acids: CSAETSGRAGETQYF.

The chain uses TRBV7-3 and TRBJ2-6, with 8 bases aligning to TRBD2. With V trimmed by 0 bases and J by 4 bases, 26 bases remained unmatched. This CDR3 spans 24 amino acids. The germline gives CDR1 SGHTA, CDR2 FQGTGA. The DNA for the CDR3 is TGTGCCAGCAGCTTAACCCCGCAATGGGCCGACCTTCTAGCGGGTGCCTCGGGGGCCAACGTCCTGACTTTC. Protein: CASSLTPQWADLLAGASGANVLTF.

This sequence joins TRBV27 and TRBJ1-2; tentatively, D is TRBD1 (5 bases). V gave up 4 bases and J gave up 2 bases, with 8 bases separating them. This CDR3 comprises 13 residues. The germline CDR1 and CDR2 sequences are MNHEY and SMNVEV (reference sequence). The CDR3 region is CASSSTENYGYTF. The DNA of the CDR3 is TGTGCCAGCAGTTCGACAGAGAACTATGGCTACACCTTC.

This chain's CDR3 is CASSLRGTSGRKNEQYF. CDR3 DNA sequence: TGTGCCAGCAGCTTGAGGGGGACTAGCGGGAGAAAGAACGAGCAGTACTTC. V is TRBV5-5 and J is TRBJ2-7, with 14 bases identical to TRBD2. The germline V gene encodes CDR1 SGHKS and CDR2 YYEKEE (reference sequence). The length of the CDR3 is 17 residues. V dropped 1 base and J dropped 5; count of bases not matched to a gene: 8.

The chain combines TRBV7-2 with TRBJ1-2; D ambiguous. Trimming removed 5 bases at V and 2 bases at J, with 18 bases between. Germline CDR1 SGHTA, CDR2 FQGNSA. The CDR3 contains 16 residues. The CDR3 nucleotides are TGTGCCAGCAGCAGAGTAGCCGGAGGCGCGAACTATGGCTACACCTTC. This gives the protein CASSRVAGGANYGYTF. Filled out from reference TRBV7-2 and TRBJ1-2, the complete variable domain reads GAGVSQSPSNKVTEKGKDVELRCDPISGHTALYWYRQSLGQGLEFLIYFQGNSAPDKSGLPSDRFSAERTGGSVSTLTIQRTQQEDSAVYLCASSRVAGGANYGYTFGSGTRLTVV.

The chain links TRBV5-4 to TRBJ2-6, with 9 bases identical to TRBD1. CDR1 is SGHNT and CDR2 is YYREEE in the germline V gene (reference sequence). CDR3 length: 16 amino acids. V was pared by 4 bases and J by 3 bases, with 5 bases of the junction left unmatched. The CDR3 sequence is CASSPTGGGGANVLTF. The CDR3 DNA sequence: TGTGCCAGCAGCCCGACAGGGGGAGGTGGGGCCAACGTCCTGACTTTC.

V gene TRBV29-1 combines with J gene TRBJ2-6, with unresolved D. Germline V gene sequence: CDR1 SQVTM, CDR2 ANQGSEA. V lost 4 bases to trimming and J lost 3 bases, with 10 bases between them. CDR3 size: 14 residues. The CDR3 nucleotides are TGCAGCGTTGCGAGGCAGAGTGGGGCCAACGTCCTGACTTTC. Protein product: CSVARQSGANVLTF.

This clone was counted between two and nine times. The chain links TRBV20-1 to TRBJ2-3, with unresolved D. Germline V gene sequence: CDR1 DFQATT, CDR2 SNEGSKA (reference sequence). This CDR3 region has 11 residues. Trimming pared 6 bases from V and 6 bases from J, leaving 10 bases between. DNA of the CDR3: TGCAGTGCCAACAGTGGGGATACGCAGTATTTT. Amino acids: CSANSGDTQYF.

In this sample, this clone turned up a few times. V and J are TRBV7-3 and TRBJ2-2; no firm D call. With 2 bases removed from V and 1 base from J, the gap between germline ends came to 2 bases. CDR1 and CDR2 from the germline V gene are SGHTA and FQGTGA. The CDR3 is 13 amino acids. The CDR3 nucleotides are TGTGCCAGCAGCTTAGAGAACACCGGGGAGCTGTTTTTT. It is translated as CASSLENTGELFF.

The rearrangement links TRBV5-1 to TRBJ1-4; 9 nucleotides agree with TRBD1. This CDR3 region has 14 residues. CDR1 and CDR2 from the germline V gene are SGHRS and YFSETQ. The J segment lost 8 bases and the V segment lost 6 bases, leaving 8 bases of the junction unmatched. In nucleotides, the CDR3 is TGCGCCAGCATGGCCGGGACAGGGATGGAAAAACTGTTTTTT. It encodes CASMAGTGMEKLFF.

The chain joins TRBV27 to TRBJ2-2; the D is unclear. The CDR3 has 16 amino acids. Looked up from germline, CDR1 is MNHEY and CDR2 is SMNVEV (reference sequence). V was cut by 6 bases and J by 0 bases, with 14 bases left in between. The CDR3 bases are TGTGCCAGCAGGAGGCTACAGAGCGCGAACACCGGGGAGCTGTTTTTT. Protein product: CASRRLQSANTGELFF.

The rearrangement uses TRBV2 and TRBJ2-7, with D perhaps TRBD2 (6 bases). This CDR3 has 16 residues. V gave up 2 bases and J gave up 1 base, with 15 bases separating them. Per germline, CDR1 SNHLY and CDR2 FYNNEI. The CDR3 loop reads CASSERRLALSYEQYF. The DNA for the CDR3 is TGTGCCAGCAGTGAAAGGAGGCTAGCGTTATCCTACGAGCAGTACTTC.

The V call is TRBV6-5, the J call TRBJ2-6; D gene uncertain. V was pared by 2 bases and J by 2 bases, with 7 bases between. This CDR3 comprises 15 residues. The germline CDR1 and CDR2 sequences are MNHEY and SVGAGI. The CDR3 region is CASSYTPTGANVLTF. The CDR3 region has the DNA TGTGCCAGCAGTTACACGCCGACTGGGGCCAACGTCCTGACTTTC.

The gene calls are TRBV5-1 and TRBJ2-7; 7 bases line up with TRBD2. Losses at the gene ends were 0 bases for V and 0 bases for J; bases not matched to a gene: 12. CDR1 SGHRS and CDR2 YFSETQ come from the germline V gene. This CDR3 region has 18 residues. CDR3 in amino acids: CASSLAASGQALSYEQYF. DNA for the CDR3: TGCGCCAGCAGCTTGGCCGCTAGCGGCCAGGCTCTCTCCTACGAGCAGTACTTC.

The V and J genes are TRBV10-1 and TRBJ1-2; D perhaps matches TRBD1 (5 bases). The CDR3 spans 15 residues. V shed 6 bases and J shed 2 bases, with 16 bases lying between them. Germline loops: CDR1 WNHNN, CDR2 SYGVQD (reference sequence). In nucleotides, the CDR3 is TGCGCCAGCAGCTCCCGGGACGGAAGCAACTATGGCTACACCTTC. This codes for CASSSRDGSNYGYTF.

Here the CDR3 reads CASRGASGGQETQYF. The CDR3 DNA is TGTGCCAGCAGGGGGGCTAGCGGGGGTCAAGAGACCCAGTACTTC. The rearrangement links TRBV2 to TRBJ2-5, with 10 bases fitting TRBD2. V shed 6 bases, J shed 2 bases, and the junction held 6 bases outside the gene matches. CDR1 is SNHLY, CDR2 FYNNEI, per germline. The CDR3 runs to 15 residues. Supplemented by reference TRBV2 and TRBJ2-5, the full variable domain reads EPEVTQTPSHQVTQMGQEVILRCVPISNHLYFYWYRQILGQKVEFLVSFYNNEISEKSEIFDDQFSVERPDGSNFTLKIRSTKLEDSAMYFCASRGASGGQETQYFGPGTRLLVL.